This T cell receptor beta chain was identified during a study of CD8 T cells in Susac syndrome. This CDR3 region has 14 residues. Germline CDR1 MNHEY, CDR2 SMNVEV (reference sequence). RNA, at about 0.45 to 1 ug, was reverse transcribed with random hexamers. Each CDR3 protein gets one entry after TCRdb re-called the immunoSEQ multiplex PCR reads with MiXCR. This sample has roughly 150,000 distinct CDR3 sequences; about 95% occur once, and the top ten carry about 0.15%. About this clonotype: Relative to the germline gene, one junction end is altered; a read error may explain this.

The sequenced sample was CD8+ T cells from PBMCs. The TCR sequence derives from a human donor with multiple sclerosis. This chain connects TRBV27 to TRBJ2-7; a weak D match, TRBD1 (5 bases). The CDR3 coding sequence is TGTGCCAGCAGTCTATCCTGGACACAACACGAGCAGTACTTC. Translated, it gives CASSLSWTQHEQYF.